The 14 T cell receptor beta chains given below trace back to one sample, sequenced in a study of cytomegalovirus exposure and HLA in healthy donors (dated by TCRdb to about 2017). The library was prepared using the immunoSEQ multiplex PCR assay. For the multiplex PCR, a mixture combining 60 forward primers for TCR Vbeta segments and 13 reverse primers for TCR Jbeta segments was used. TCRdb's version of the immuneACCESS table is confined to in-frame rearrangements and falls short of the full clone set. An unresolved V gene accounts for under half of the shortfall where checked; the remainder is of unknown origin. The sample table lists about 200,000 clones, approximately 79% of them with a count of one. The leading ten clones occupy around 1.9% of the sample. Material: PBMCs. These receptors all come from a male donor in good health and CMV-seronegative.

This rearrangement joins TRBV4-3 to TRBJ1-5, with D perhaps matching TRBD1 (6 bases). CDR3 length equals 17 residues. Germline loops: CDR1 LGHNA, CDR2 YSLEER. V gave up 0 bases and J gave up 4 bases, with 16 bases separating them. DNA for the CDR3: TGCGCCAGCAGCCAAGATTTGCCAGGGGTTCGGAATCAGCCCCAGCATTTT. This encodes CASSQDLPGVRNQPQHF.

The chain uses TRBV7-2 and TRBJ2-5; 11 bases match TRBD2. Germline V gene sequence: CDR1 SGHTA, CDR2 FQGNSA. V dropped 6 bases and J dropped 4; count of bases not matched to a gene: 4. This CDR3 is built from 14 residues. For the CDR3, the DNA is TGTGCCAGCAGAACCGGACTAGCGGGAGAGACCCAGTACTTC. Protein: CASRTGLAGETQYF.

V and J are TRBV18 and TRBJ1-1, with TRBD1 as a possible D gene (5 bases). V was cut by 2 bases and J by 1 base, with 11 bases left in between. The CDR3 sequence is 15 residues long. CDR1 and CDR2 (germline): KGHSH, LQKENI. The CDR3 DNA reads TGTGCCAGCTCACCAGGGCGGGGGGAGAACACTGAAGCTTTCTTT. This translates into CASSPGRGENTEAFF.

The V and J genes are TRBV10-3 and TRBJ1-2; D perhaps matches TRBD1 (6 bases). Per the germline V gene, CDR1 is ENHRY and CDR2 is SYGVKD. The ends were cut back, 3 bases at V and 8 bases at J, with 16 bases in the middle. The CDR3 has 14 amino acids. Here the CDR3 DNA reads TGTGCCATCAGTGAACAGGGAGAACAGGAAGGCTACACCTTC. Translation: CAISEQGEQEGYTF.

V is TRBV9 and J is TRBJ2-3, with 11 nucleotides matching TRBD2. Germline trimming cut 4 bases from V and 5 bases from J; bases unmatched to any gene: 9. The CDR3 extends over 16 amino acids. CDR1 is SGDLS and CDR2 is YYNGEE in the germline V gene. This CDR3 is CASSFRWTSGQDTQYF. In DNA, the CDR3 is TGTGCCAGCAGCTTCCGATGGACTAGCGGGCAAGATACGCAGTATTTT.

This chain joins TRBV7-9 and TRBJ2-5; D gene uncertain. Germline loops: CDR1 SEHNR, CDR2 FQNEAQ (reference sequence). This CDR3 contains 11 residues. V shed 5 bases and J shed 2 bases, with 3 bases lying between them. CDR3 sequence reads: CASSLQETQYF. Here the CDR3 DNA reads TGTGCCAGCAGCCTTCAAGAGACCCAGTACTTC. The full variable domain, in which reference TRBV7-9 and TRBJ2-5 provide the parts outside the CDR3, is DTGVSQNPRHKITKRGQNVTFRCDPISEHNRLYWYRQTLGQGPEFLTYFQNEAQLEKSRLLSDRFSAERPKGSFSTLEIQRTEQGDSAMYLCASSLQETQYFGPGTRLLVL.

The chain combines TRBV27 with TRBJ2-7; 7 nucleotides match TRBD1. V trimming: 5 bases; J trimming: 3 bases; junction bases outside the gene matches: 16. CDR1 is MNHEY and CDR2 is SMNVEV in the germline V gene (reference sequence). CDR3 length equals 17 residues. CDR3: CASSHNPDRVVIYEQYF. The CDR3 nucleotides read TGTGCCAGCAGTCATAACCCCGACAGGGTCGTTATCTACGAGCAGTACTTC.

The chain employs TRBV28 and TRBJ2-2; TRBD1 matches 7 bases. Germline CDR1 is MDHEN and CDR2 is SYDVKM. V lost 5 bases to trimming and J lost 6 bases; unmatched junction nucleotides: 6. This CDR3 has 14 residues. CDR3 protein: CASSPHRGAGELFF. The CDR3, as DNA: TGTGCCAGCAGTCCACACAGGGGTGCCGGGGAGCTGTTTTTT.

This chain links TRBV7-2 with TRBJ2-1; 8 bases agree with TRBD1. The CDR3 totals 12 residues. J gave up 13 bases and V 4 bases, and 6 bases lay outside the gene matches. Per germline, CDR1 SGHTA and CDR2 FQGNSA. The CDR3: CASSYPGTGQFF. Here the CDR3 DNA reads TGTGCCAGCAGCTACCCCGGGACAGGTCAGTTCTTC.

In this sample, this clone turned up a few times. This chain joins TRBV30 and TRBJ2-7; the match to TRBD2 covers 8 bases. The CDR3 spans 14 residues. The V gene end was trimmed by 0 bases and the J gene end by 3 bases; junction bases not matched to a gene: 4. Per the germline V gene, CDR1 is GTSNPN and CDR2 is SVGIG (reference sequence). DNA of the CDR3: TGTGCCTGGAGTGTTACGGGGGGGAACTACGAGCAGTACTTC. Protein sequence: CAWSVTGGNYEQYF.

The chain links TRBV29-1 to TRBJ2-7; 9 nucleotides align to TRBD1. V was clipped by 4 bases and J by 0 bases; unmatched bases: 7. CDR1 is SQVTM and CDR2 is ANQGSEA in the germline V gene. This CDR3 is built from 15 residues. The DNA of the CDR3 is TGCAGCGTTGTGGGGGGACAGGGAAGCTCCTACGAGCAGTACTTC. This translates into CSVVGGQGSSYEQYF.

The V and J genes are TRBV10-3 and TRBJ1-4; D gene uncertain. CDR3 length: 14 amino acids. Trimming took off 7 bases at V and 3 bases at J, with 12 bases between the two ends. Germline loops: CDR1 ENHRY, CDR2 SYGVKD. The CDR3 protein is CAIKDDGANEKLFF. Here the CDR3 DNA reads TGTGCCATCAAGGATGACGGAGCTAATGAAAAACTGTTTTTT.

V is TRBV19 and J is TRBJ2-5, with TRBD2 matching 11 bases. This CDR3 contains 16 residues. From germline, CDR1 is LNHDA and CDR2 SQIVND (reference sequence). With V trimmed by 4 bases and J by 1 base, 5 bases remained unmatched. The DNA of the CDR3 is TGTGCCAGTAGTAGAGGGACTAGCGGCCTCCAAGAGACCCAGTACTTC. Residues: CASSRGTSGLQETQYF.

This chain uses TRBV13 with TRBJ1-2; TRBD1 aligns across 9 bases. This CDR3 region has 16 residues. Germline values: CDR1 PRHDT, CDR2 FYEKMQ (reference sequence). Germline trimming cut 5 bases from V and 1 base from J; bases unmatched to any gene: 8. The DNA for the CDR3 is TGTGCCAGCAGCATGGGACAGGGCCAAGGTAACTATGGCTACACCTTC. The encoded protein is CASSMGQGQGNYGYTF.